Below are 27 T cell receptor beta chains sequenced from a single sample in a study of radiation and T cells in renal cell carcinoma. Time point here: blood 4 weeks post-SBRT, at nephrectomy. The treatment denotes: 15 Gy SBRT to primary tumor, nephrectomy 4 weeks later. The repertoire was sequenced with immunoSEQ multiplex PCR; TCRdb's copy has only in-frame clones and lacks some. Counted here are approximately 43,000 clones, about 82% occurring once; the ten biggest clones make up 27%. Sequenced material: blood, taken from a patient whose treatment included radiotherapy and nephrectomy. The receptors originated from a woman aged 70 to 79 with renal cell carcinoma.

The chain joins TRBV6-6 to TRBJ1-5; 9 bases agree with TRBD1. CDR1 and CDR2 from the germline V gene are MNHNY and SVGAGI (reference sequence). This CDR3 has 14 amino acids. J lost 9 bases, V lost 6 bases, and 9 bases had no gene match. Here the CDR3 reads CASRRTGAGLPQHF. DNA for the CDR3: TGTGCCAGCAGAAGGACAGGGGCCGGTTTGCCCCAGCATTTT.

J is TRBJ1-2 and V is TRBV5-8, with D perhaps matching TRBD1 (5 bases). V lost 6 bases to trimming and J lost 8 bases, with 20 bases between them. Per the germline V gene, CDR1 is SGHTS and CDR2 is YDEGEE. This CDR3 spans 14 amino acids. The CDR3 protein is CASTRSGTPIGYTF. CDR3 DNA sequence: TGTGCCAGCACCCGATCCGGGACGCCTATCGGCTACACCTTC. Variable domain in full (rest from reference TRBV5-8 and TRBJ1-2): EAGVTQSPTHLIKTRGQQATLRCSPISGHTSVYWYQQALGLGLQFLLWYDEGEERNRGNFPPRFSGRQFPNYSSELNVNALELEDSALYLCASTRSGTPIGYTFGSGTRLTVV.

The J gene is TRBJ1-5, the V gene TRBV7-9, with D hard to call. This CDR3 region has 13 residues. V was trimmed by 5 bases and J by 1 base, leaving 6 bases between them. Germline V gene sequence: CDR1 SEHNR, CDR2 FQNEAQ (reference sequence). The CDR3 bases are TGTGCCAGCAGCCCGGGGAGCAATCAGCCCCAGCATTTT. Encoded protein: CASSPGSNQPQHF.

This clone came up once. The J gene is TRBJ2-5, the V gene TRBV9; 7 nucleotides agree with TRBD2. Germline CDR1 is SGDLS and CDR2 is YYNGEE. The CDR3 is made up of 18 amino acids. V trimming: 0 bases; J trimming: 4 bases; junction bases outside the gene matches: 15. CDR3: CASSVGLSSGWSGETQYF. For the CDR3, the DNA is TGTGCCAGCAGCGTAGGCCTCTCTAGCGGATGGTCGGGAGAGACCCAGTACTTC.

The rearrangement links TRBV19 to TRBJ2-3; 8 bases line up with TRBD2. The germline CDR1 and CDR2 sequences are LNHDA and SQIVND (reference sequence). The CDR3 runs to 16 residues. Trimming removed 1 base from V and 5 bases from J; junction bases left unmatched: 8. CDR3 DNA: TGTGCCAGTAGTATAGGTTCCCTTCTAGCGGGAGATACGCAGTATTTT. This sequence encodes CASSIGSLLAGDTQYF.

This sequence joins TRBV13 and TRBJ2-3; D gene unclear. V was cut by 6 bases and J by 4 bases, with 14 bases left in between. CDR3 length: 14 amino acids. Germline lookup yields CDR1 PRHDT and CDR2 FYEKMQ (reference sequence). CDR3 in amino acids: CASSRVGVADTQYF. CDR3 sequence (DNA): TGTGCCAGCAGTCGGGTGGGTGTCGCAGATACGCAGTATTTT. Drawing the rest from reference TRBV13 and TRBJ2-3, the complete variable domain is AAGVIQSPRHLIKEKRETATLKCYPIPRHDTVYWYQQGPGQDPQFLISFYEKMQSDKGSIPDRFSAQQFSDYHSELNMSSLELGDSALYFCASSRVGVADTQYFGPGTRLTVL.

The chain is built from TRBV9 and TRBJ1-6; TRBD1 aligns across 7 bases. The junction had 6 bases not matched to a gene; V was cut back by 4 bases and J by 5 bases. This CDR3 has 15 amino acids. CDR1 is SGDLS and CDR2 is YYNGEE in the germline V gene. This chain's CDR3 is CASSLRGTDNSPLHF. The CDR3 DNA follows: TGTGCCAGCAGCCTCCGGGGGACAGATAATTCACCCCTCCACTTT.

V usage is TRBV27 and J usage is TRBJ1-6, with TRBD1 matching over 7 bases. The V and J ends lost 6 bases and 10 bases, in that order; junction bases with no gene match: 6. The CDR3 has 13 residues. Germline assignment: CDR1 MNHEY and CDR2 SMNVEV (reference sequence). CDR3 nucleotide sequence: TGTGCCAGCAGCGACAGGGTGGTGTCACCCCTCCACTTT. This sequence encodes CASSDRVVSPLHF.

The chain uses TRBV11-2 and TRBJ2-1; 9 bases map to TRBD2. Germline V gene lookup returns CDR1 SGHAT and CDR2 FQNNGV. The CDR3 spans 16 residues. The ends lost 6 bases at V and 4 bases at J; junction bases unmatched: 10. The CDR3 region is CASSWGSSGAYNEQFF. The CDR3 DNA sequence: TGTGCCAGCAGTTGGGGATCTAGCGGGGCTTACAATGAGCAGTTCTTC.

The V and J genes are TRBV19 and TRBJ2-1; 7 bases align to TRBD2. The V gene's germline CDR1 is LNHDA and CDR2 SQIVND (reference sequence). The CDR3 runs to 13 residues. The junction had 12 bases not matched to a gene; V was cut back by 9 bases and J by 10 bases. DNA of the CDR3: TGTGCCAGCCCCGGGACTACAAACCTCGAGCAGTTCTTC. It yields the protein CASPGTTNLEQFF.

CDR3 in DNA: TGCGCCAGCAGGGACACACTCCAAGAGACCCAGTACTTC. This sequence encodes CASRDTLQETQYF. The genes are TRBV4-1 and TRBJ2-5; tentative D call: TRBD1 (5 bases). V was shortened by 6 bases and J by 1 base, with 9 bases between the two germline ends. The V gene's germline CDR1 is MGHRA and CDR2 YSYEKL. There are 13 residues in the CDR3.

This clone was recorded a few times. This chain connects TRBV2 to TRBJ2-6; no clear D gene. CDR3 length: 14 amino acids. V lost 6 bases to trimming and J lost 2 bases, with 8 bases between them. CDR1 is SNHLY and CDR2 is FYNNEI in the germline V gene. CDR3 loop: CASRGSTGANVLTF. The CDR3 region has the DNA TGTGCCAGCAGGGGGTCAACTGGGGCCAACGTCCTGACTTTC.

This clone showed up just once. The J gene is TRBJ1-5, the V gene TRBV5-6; TRBD1 agrees at 7 bases. Trimming at V came to 4 bases and at J to 2 bases, leaving 9 bases not matched to a gene. The CDR3 covers 16 residues. CDR1 is SGHDT and CDR2 is YYEEEE in the germline V gene. CDR3 nucleotides: TGTGCCAGCAGCCCCCGAGGCAGGGGGGGCAATCAGCCCCAGCATTTT. Its protein product is CASSPRGRGGNQPQHF. The variable domain in full, with the rest retrieved from reference TRBV5-6 and TRBJ1-5, is DAGVTQSPTHLIKTRGQQVTLRCSPKSGHDTVSWYQQALGQGPQFIFQYYEEEERQRGNFPDRFSGHQFPNYSSELNVNALLLGDSALYLCASSPRGRGGNQPQHFGDGTRLSIL.

V is TRBV6-1 and J is TRBJ2-3; TRBD2 aligns across 11 bases. J lost 6 bases, V lost 8 bases, and 4 bases had no gene match. Germline V gives CDR1 MNHNS, CDR2 SASEGT. CDR3 size: 13 residues. The CDR3 is CASLLAGGDTQYF. The DNA for the CDR3 is TGTGCCAGCTTGCTAGCGGGAGGTGATACGCAGTATTTT.

The gene calls are TRBV6-5 and TRBJ1-1; maybe TRBD1 (6 bases). The CDR3 loop spans 14 amino acids. Germline V lookup: CDR1 MNHEY, CDR2 SVGAGI. V was trimmed by 4 bases and J by 4 bases, leaving 13 bases between them. This chain's CDR3 is CASSSQGFGTEAFF. The CDR3 nucleotides read TGTGCCAGCAGTTCTCAGGGGTTCGGCACTGAAGCTTTCTTT.

The CDR3 is CASSLTDYNEQFF. The DNA of the CDR3 is TGTGCCAGCAGCCTCACTGACTACAATGAGCAGTTCTTC. This sequence joins TRBV5-8 and TRBJ2-1; D gene uncertain. This CDR3 contains 13 residues. Trimming took 4 bases from V and 3 from J, leaving 8 bases between them. In germline, CDR1 is SGHTS, CDR2 YDEGEE. The complete variable domain, with remaining parts taken from reference TRBV5-8 and TRBJ2-1, reads EAGVTQSPTHLIKTRGQQATLRCSPISGHTSVYWYQQALGLGLQFLLWYDEGEERNRGNFPPRFSGRQFPNYSSELNVNALELEDSALYLCASSLTDYNEQFFGPGTRLTVL.

The chain recombines TRBV7-9 with TRBJ1-3; 8 bases fit TRBD1. Losses at the gene ends were 3 bases for V and 3 bases for J; bases not matched to a gene: 7. This CDR3 has 16 residues. Germline V gene data show CDR1 as SEHNR and CDR2 as FQNEAQ (reference sequence). CDR3 sequence (DNA): TGTGCCAGCAGCTTCAACAGGGGGGTACATGGAAACACCATATATTTT. Translating it yields CASSFNRGVHGNTIYF. Variable domain in full (rest from reference TRBV7-9 and TRBJ1-3): DTGVSQNPRHKITKRGQNVTFRCDPISEHNRLYWYRQTLGQGPEFLTYFQNEAQLEKSRLLSDRFSAERPKGSFSTLEIQRTEQGDSAMYLCASSFNRGVHGNTIYFGEGSWLTVV.

A few counts support this clone. The J gene is TRBJ1-3, the V gene TRBV25-1; D uncertain. The germline V gene has CDR1 MGHDK and CDR2 SYGVNS. This CDR3 comprises 14 residues. V was pared by 3 bases and J by 0 bases, with 6 bases between. CDR3 DNA: TGTGCCAGCAGTGATGAGAGCTCTGGAAACACCATATATTTT. Its protein product is CASSDESSGNTIYF.

The V call is TRBV15, the J call TRBJ1-2; TRBD1 aligns across 9 bases. CDR3 length equals 14 residues. Germline assignment: CDR1 LNHNV and CDR2 YYDKDF (reference sequence). J was trimmed by 7 bases and V by 0 bases; bases with no gene match: 3. The CDR3 here is CATSREQGAGGYTF. The CDR3 DNA follows: TGTGCCACCAGCAGAGAACAGGGGGCAGGTGGCTACACCTTC.

The chain employs TRBV2 and TRBJ1-1; 8 bases align to TRBD1. The CDR3 runs 14 residues. With 8 bases clipped from V and 4 bases from J, the junction kept 9 bases outside the gene matches. Germline V lookup: CDR1 SNHLY, CDR2 FYNNEI. The CDR3 region has the DNA TGTGCCAGCGGCGGACAGGGCCTAGGCACTGAAGCTTTCTTT. Translated, it gives CASGGQGLGTEAFF.

The rearrangement links TRBV9 to TRBJ2-6, with 7 bases that match TRBD2. Germline assignment: CDR1 SGDLS and CDR2 YYNGEE. V shed 4 bases, J shed 4 bases, and the junction held 8 bases outside the gene matches. The CDR3 sequence is 16 residues long. CDR3 nucleotide sequence: TGTGCCAGCAGCCCTAGCGGATCTGGGGGGGCCAACGTCCTGACTTTC. Its protein product is CASSPSGSGGANVLTF.

The J gene is TRBJ2-5, the V gene TRBV9; D uncertain. This CDR3 is built from 15 residues. Trimming took off 0 bases at V and 0 bases at J, with 9 bases between the two ends. Germline V gives CDR1 SGDLS, CDR2 YYNGEE. The CDR3, as DNA: TGTGCCAGCAGCGTAGGCGCACATAACCAAGAGACCCAGTACTTC. Its translation is CASSVGAHNQETQYF. Looking up the rest from reference TRBV9 and TRBJ2-5 gives the full variable domain: DSGVTQTPKHLITATGQRVTLRCSPRSGDLSVYWYQQSLDQGLQFLIQYYNGEERAKGNILERFSAQQFPDLHSELNLSSLELGDSALYFCASSVGAHNQETQYFGPGTRLLVL.

CDR3 amino acids: CAPGQGRETQYF. The CDR3 bases are TGTGCCCCGGGGCAGGGAAGAGAGACCCAGTACTTC. The chain carries TRBV21-1 and TRBJ2-5. TRBV21-1 is an annotated pseudogene. The length of the CDR3 is 12 residues.

V and J are TRBV10-3 and TRBJ2-6, with TRBD2 matching over 10 bases. The CDR3 has 16 amino acids. J was trimmed by 0 bases and V by 7 bases; bases with no gene match: 3. Germline V gene sequence: CDR1 ENHRY, CDR2 SYGVKD. CDR3 amino acids: CAITAGGHSGANVLTF. As DNA, the CDR3 is TGTGCCATCACAGCGGGAGGGCACTCTGGGGCCAACGTCCTGACTTTC.

The chain uses TRBV10-3 and TRBJ2-7; possible D gene TRBD2, 6 bases. V dropped 9 bases and J dropped 0 bases, with 9 bases sitting between them. Germline assignment: CDR1 ENHRY and CDR2 SYGVKD. The CDR3 covers 12 residues. The CDR3 DNA reads TGTGCCATTGGAGGGAACTCCTACGAGCAGTACTTC. Residues: CAIGGNSYEQYF.

The genes are TRBV4-1 and TRBJ2-7; D tentatively fits TRBD1 or TRBD2 (5 bases each). Trimming pared 0 bases from V and 7 bases from J, leaving 19 bases between. The CDR3 is made up of 16 amino acids. The germline CDR1 and CDR2 sequences are MGHRA and YSYEKL. The CDR3 region is CASSQDWAGSLKEQYF. CDR3 in DNA: TGCGCCAGCAGCCAAGATTGGGCAGGGAGTTTAAAAGAGCAGTACTTC.

This clone has more than one count but fewer than ten. The chain has TRBV2 and TRBJ1-1; the match to TRBD1 covers 7 bases. The CDR3 has 14 amino acids. Germline V CDR1 and CDR2: SNHLY, FYNNEI. V gave up 6 bases and J gave up 8 bases; unmatched junction bases: 12. CDR3 loop: CASSPRTGHKEAFF. In DNA, the CDR3 is TGTGCCAGCAGCCCCCGGACAGGCCATAAGGAAGCTTTCTTT.